This T cell receptor beta chain was recovered during a study of T cell responses to AZD1222 COVID-19 vaccine. Turning to the study itself: Some second doses came at about 4 weeks and others at about 12 weeks; these were pooled.

With regard to this clone: No antigen is known for it.

Overall study results and limits: Spike-spanning, vaccine-associated CD4 TCRs were dominant at 160-218 and 743-854. Just 5 or 6 AZD1222 recipients tested seropositive at baseline.

This table comes from immunoSEQ multiplex PCR, and its TCRdb copy is limited to in-frame clones, with some not included. The table records about 130,000 clones, around 90% of them present only once. CDR3 length: 15 amino acids. J lost 5 bases, V lost 6 bases, and 14 bases had no gene match. Germline values: CDR1 SQVTM, CDR2 ANQGSEA. V usage is TRBV29-1 and J usage is TRBJ2-3; 7 nucleotides agree with TRBD2. Here the sequenced sample was peripheral blood, taken on day 0 of AZD1222 vaccination. The receptor was isolated from an adult in good health. The CDR3 DNA follows: TGCAGCGTCCGAACCGTTCTAGGGAGGGGAGATACGCAGTATTTT. It encodes CSVRTVLGRGDTQYF.